Below are 27 T cell receptor beta chains sequenced from a single sample in a study of control samples from healthy donors and cancer patients. Some clones are missing from TCRdb's copy, which holds only in-frame ones; the method was immunoSEQ multiplex PCR. The sample has about 120,000 clones; 70% to 90% are singletons. The sample taken for sequencing was blood. Every receptor here comes from a woman between 65 and 79 years old in good health.

This chain connects TRBV5-1 to TRBJ2-7; no reliable D call. In germline, CDR1 is SGHRS, CDR2 YFSETQ. The CDR3 length is 12 residues. The V end lost 1 base, the J end lost 6 bases, and 8 bases lay between the germline ends. CDR3 amino acids: CASSLLGSEQYF. The CDR3 region has the DNA TGCGCCAGCAGCTTGTTGGGTAGCGAGCAGTACTTC.

The chain joins TRBV9 to TRBJ2-3, with D hard to call. Germline V CDR1 and CDR2: SGDLS, YYNGEE. Trimming left V 3 bases short and J 0 bases short, with 8 bases between. The CDR3 length is 14 residues. DNA for the CDR3: TGTGCCAGCAGCGAGAGTTCTAGCACAGATACGCAGTATTTT. It yields the protein CASSESSSTDTQYF.

The rearrangement joins TRBV9 to TRBJ1-3; D remains unclear. Germline loops: CDR1 SGDLS, CDR2 YYNGEE. Trimming took off 3 bases at V and 1 base at J, with 11 bases between the two ends. This CDR3 has 15 amino acids. This CDR3 reads CASSAHWGSGNTIYF. Here the CDR3 DNA reads TGTGCCAGCAGCGCCCACTGGGGATCTGGAAACACCATATATTTT.

The chain links TRBV2 to TRBJ2-5, with TRBD1 matching 7 bases. V lost 5 bases and J lost 0; bases outside the gene matches: 6. This CDR3 is 15 amino acids long. Per germline, CDR1 SNHLY and CDR2 FYNNEI. The CDR3 coding sequence is TGTGCCAGCAGTTGGACAGGCCTCTACCAAGAGACCCAGTACTTC. It translates to CASSWTGLYQETQYF. Full variable domain (rest looked up from reference TRBV2 and TRBJ2-5): EPEVTQTPSHQVTQMGQEVILRCVPISNHLYFYWYRQILGQKVEFLVSFYNNEISEKSEIFDDQFSVERPDGSNFTLKIRSTKLEDSAMYFCASSWTGLYQETQYFGPGTRLLVL.

V gene TRBV15 combines with J gene TRBJ2-1; D assignment may be TRBD1 or TRBD2 (5 bases each). Trimming took 0 bases from V and 7 from J, leaving 13 bases between them. CDR3 length equals 15 residues. Germline V lookup: CDR1 LNHNV, CDR2 YYDKDF (reference sequence). Here the CDR3 reads CATSRDRGVWNEQFF. CDR3 DNA: TGTGCCACCAGCAGAGATAGAGGGGTTTGGAATGAGCAGTTCTTC.

The chain is built from TRBV6-1 and TRBJ1-6, with D unclear. Trimming removed 0 bases from V and 7 bases from J, with 13 bases in between. The V gene's germline CDR1 is MNHNS and CDR2 SASEGT. CDR3 length: 16 amino acids. Written as DNA, the CDR3 is TGTGCCAGCAGTGAAGCGGGCTATGGGCAGAATTCACCCCTCCACTTT. Protein: CASSEAGYGQNSPLHF.

This clone was seen a few times. The chain is built from TRBV4-1 and TRBJ2-1; D is ambiguous. Trimming cost V 4 bases and J 7 bases, with 8 bases left between them. The CDR3 consists of 12 residues. Germline CDR1 and CDR2: MGHRA and YSYEKL. CDR3 sequence (DNA): TGCGCCAGCAGCCCCAAGGGAAATGAGCAGTTCTTC. Amino acids: CASSPKGNEQFF.

The chain combines TRBV2 with TRBJ1-4; 8 bases are a match to TRBD1. V lost 1 base and J lost 8; bases outside the gene matches: 6. This CDR3 comprises 15 residues. Germline V lookup: CDR1 SNHLY, CDR2 FYNNEI. This CDR3 reads CASSEGGTGGEKLFF. In DNA, the CDR3 is TGTGCCAGCAGTGAAGGAGGGACAGGAGGCGAAAAACTGTTTTTT. Looking up the rest from reference TRBV2 and TRBJ1-4 gives the full variable domain: EPEVTQTPSHQVTQMGQEVILRCVPISNHLYFYWYRQILGQKVEFLVSFYNNEISEKSEIFDDQFSVERPDGSNFTLKIRSTKLEDSAMYFCASSEGGTGGEKLFFGSGTQLSVL.

Only one count was recorded for this clone. The chain combines TRBV7-8 with TRBJ1-5, with D perhaps TRBD1 (6 bases). From germline, CDR1 is SGHVS and CDR2 FQNEAQ. This CDR3 region has 16 residues. Trimming took 4 bases from V and 0 from J, leaving 13 bases between them. The CDR3 sequence is CASSSGTPNSNQPQHF. The CDR3 DNA follows: TGTGCCAGCAGCTCCGGGACACCCAATAGCAATCAGCCCCAGCATTTT.

The rearrangement joins TRBV2 to TRBJ2-1, with D uncertain. CDR1 and CDR2 from the germline V gene are SNHLY and FYNNEI. The CDR3 is 11 amino acids. V gave up 1 base and J gave up 13 bases, with 8 bases separating them. CDR3 amino acids: CASSEDRSQFF. CDR3 in DNA: TGTGCCAGCAGTGAAGACAGATCCCAGTTCTTC.

The chain combines TRBV6-2 or TRBV6-3 with TRBJ1-1; D unclear. The CDR3 covers 11 residues. Germline V gene lookup returns CDR1 MNHEY and CDR2 SVGEGT. The V end was cut by 4 bases, the J end by 7 bases, with 7 bases between. CDR3 amino acids: CASSLYIEAFF. CDR3 nucleotides: TGTGCCAGCAGTTTATATATTGAAGCTTTCTTT.

V is TRBV12-5 and J is TRBJ2-7; D ambiguous. V was cut by 6 bases and J by 0 bases, with 12 bases left in between. This CDR3 is 14 amino acids long. Germline loops: CDR1 LGHNT, CDR2 FRNRAP. The CDR3 region is CASGTDASSYEQYF. DNA of the CDR3: TGTGCTAGTGGGACCGACGCGAGCTCCTACGAGCAGTACTTC.

V usage is TRBV11-2 and J usage is TRBJ2-5; TRBD1 agrees at 9 bases. CDR1 is SGHAT and CDR2 is FQNNGV in the germline V gene. The J segment lost 6 bases and the V segment lost 0 bases, leaving 2 bases of the junction unmatched. This CDR3 comprises 14 residues. CDR3 region: CASSLDTGGKTQYF. The CDR3 bases are TGTGCCAGCAGCTTAGATACAGGGGGCAAGACCCAGTACTTC.

Worth noting for this clone: Other DNA sequences of this sample code for an identical CDR3. The CDR3 sequence is CASSYSQYYGYTF. The CDR3 nucleotides read TGTGCCAGCAGTTACAGTCAATACTATGGCTACACCTTC. V is TRBV6-5 and J is TRBJ1-2; D gene ambiguous. The V gene's germline CDR1 is MNHEY and CDR2 SVGAGI. V lost 2 bases, J lost 3 bases, and 7 bases lay in between. The CDR3 has 13 residues.

V gene TRBV7-2 combines with J gene TRBJ2-7; 7 bases are a match to TRBD1. CDR1 is SGHTA and CDR2 is FQGNSA in the germline V gene. CDR3 length equals 15 residues. With V trimmed by 1 base and J by 2 bases, 5 bases remained unmatched. The CDR3 protein is CASSLVQGDTYEQYF. CDR3 in DNA: TGTGCCAGCAGCTTAGTCCAGGGGGACACCTACGAGCAGTACTTC.

CDR3 in amino acids: CSAGDSNYGYTF. The CDR3, as DNA: TGCAGCGCCGGGGACAGCAACTATGGCTACACCTTC. V and J are TRBV29-1 and TRBJ1-2, with 7 positions matching TRBD1. The germline V gene encodes CDR1 SQVTM and CDR2 ANQGSEA. The CDR3 is 12 residues long. Unmatched junction bases numbered 4, after V lost 7 bases and J lost 2 bases.

The V and J genes are TRBV27 and TRBJ1-6, with D tentatively TRBD1 (6 bases). The CDR3 is 15 residues long. Trimming removed 5 bases from V and 8 bases from J, with 16 bases in between. Germline CDR1 and CDR2: MNHEY and SMNVEV (reference sequence). As DNA, the CDR3 is TGTGCCAGCAGTCTAGGGGGGGGAGGGCATTCACCCCTCCACTTT. Its protein is CASSLGGGGHSPLHF.

The V and J genes are TRBV5-6 and TRBJ1-1; possibly TRBD1 for D (5 bases). CDR1 is SGHDT, CDR2 YYEEEE, per germline. The CDR3 loop spans 13 amino acids. V was shortened by 5 bases and J by 0 bases, with 8 bases between the two germline ends. CDR3 nucleotide sequence: TGTGCCAGCAGTCCAGGGATGAACACTGAAGCTTTCTTT. Translated, it gives CASSPGMNTEAFF. Combining the CDR3 with reference TRBV5-6 and TRBJ1-1 gives the whole variable domain DAGVTQSPTHLIKTRGQQVTLRCSPKSGHDTVSWYQQALGQGPQFIFQYYEEEERQRGNFPDRFSGHQFPNYSSELNVNALLLGDSALYLCASSPGMNTEAFFGQGTRLTVV.

The chain has TRBV7-2 and TRBJ1-2; D possibly corresponds to TRBD1 (6 bases). Germline loops: CDR1 SGHTA, CDR2 FQGNSA. CDR3 size: 12 residues. V lost 4 bases and J lost 8, with 11 bases in between. The CDR3 bases are TGTGCCAGCAGCTGGGGGGGGCCGGGCTACACCTTC. Amino acids: CASSWGGPGYTF.

The J gene is TRBJ2-2, the V gene TRBV7-2, with TRBD1 identical over 9 bases. Germline assignment: CDR1 SGHTA and CDR2 FQGNSA. The CDR3 consists of 15 residues. V shed 2 bases, J shed 4 bases, and the junction held 2 bases outside the gene matches. CDR3 amino acids: CASSLTGGRTGELFF. The CDR3 DNA is TGTGCCAGCAGCTTAACAGGGGGCCGCACCGGGGAGCTGTTTTTT.

CDR3 nucleotides: TGTGCCAGCAGCTTCGGAAGGAACACCGGGGAGCTGTTTTTT. Protein sequence: CASSFGRNTGELFF. The chain has TRBV7-3 and TRBJ2-2; D unclear. The germline V gene encodes CDR1 SGHTA and CDR2 FQGTGA. The CDR3 consists of 14 residues. V gave up 3 bases and J gave up 1 base, with 6 bases separating them.

The chain is built from TRBV9 and TRBJ1-1; no definite D call. Germline V CDR1 and CDR2: SGDLS, YYNGEE. The CDR3 runs 14 residues. With 1 base removed from V and 4 bases from J, the gap between germline ends came to 11 bases. The CDR3 bases are TGTGCCAGCAGCGTAACCACCACAAGCACTGAAGCTTTCTTT. This codes for CASSVTTTSTEAFF.

This chain uses TRBV3-1 (or the pseudogene TRBV3-2) with TRBJ1-1, with unresolved D. CDR1 and CDR2 from the germline V gene are LGHDT and YNNKEL (reference sequence). CDR3 length equals 13 residues. The V end lost 0 bases, the J end lost 3 bases, and 5 bases lay between the germline ends. The DNA for the CDR3 is TGTGCCAGCAGCCAAGATGGGTACACTGAAGCTTTCTTT. Amino acid sequence: CASSQDGYTEAFF.

The CDR3 spells CASSQDPGTGGQKLFF. DNA of the CDR3: TGTGCCAGCAGCCAAGATCCCGGGACAGGGGGCCAAAAACTGTTTTTT. V usage is TRBV14 and J usage is TRBJ1-4; 12 positions match TRBD1. V gave up 0 bases and J gave up 9 bases; unmatched junction bases: 5. Germline values: CDR1 SGHDN, CDR2 FVKESK. The CDR3 is 16 residues long. Looking up the rest from reference TRBV14 and TRBJ1-4 gives the full variable domain: EAGVTQFPSHSVIEKGQTVTLRCDPISGHDNLYWYRRVMGKEIKFLLHFVKESKQDESGMPNNRFLAERTGGTYSTLKVQPAELEDSGVYFCASSQDPGTGGQKLFFGSGTQLSVL.

This clone was recorded a few times. V gene TRBV11-3 combines with J gene TRBJ1-1, with D hard to call. CDR1 is SGHNT and CDR2 is YENEEA in the germline V gene. Trimming shortened V by 0 bases and J by 2 bases, and 4 bases separated the two germline ends. CDR3 size: 13 residues. CDR3 in amino acids: CASSLEGNTEAFF. DNA of the CDR3: TGTGCCAGCAGCTTAGAAGGTAACACTGAAGCTTTCTTT.

V is TRBV5-1 and J is TRBJ2-3, with TRBD2 as a possible D gene (6 bases). V was pared by 6 bases and J by 2 bases, with 16 bases between. The CDR3 covers 15 residues. The V gene's germline CDR1 is SGHRS and CDR2 YFSETQ. The CDR3 reads CASTRTGDTTDTQYF. The CDR3 DNA is TGCGCCAGCACCCGGACGGGAGACACCACAGATACGCAGTATTTT.

The chain joins TRBV29-1 to TRBJ2-1; weak D call: TRBD2 (6 bases). The germline CDR1 and CDR2 sequences are SQVTM and ANQGSEA. This CDR3 has 10 residues. The germline V and J ends were trimmed by 7 bases and 8 bases, with 9 bases remaining between them. This CDR3 is CSAGSDEQFF. For the CDR3, the DNA is TGCAGCGCCGGGAGCGATGAGCAGTTCTTC.